The 3 T cell receptor beta chains reported below all come from one sample, sequenced in a study of neurological immune-mediated disorders. TCRdb itself ran the 5' RACE reads through MiXCR, one entry per CDR3 protein. The sample consists of approximately 48,000 distinct CDR3 sequences, 2.5% to 3.5% of them appearing once. The sample consisted of PBMCs. These receptors all stem from a woman aged 50 to 60 with multiple sclerosis.

This clonotype was picked up many times. This chain links TRBV10-3 with TRBJ1-1; 8 nucleotides match TRBD1. Germline trimming cut 11 bases from V and 0 bases from J; bases unmatched to any gene: 8. The CDR3 extends over 14 amino acids. CDR1 ENHRY and CDR2 SYGVKD come from the germline V gene. The CDR3 DNA sequence: TGTGCCTGTGCAGGGGGCACGGTGAACACTGAAGCTTTCTTT. Encoded protein: CACAGGTVNTEAFF.

This clonotype was counted many times. The chain couples TRBV12-3 or TRBV12-4 to TRBJ1-2; D is uncertain. The CDR3 covers 14 residues. V shed 5 bases and J shed 1 base, with 11 bases lying between them. CDR3 sequence reads: CASSLGKDNYGYTF. The CDR3 region has the DNA TGTGCCAGCAGTCTAGGGAAGGATAACTATGGCTACACCTTC.

This clonotype was seen many times. This chain connects TRBV28 to TRBJ2-4; TRBD2 matches at 13 bases. J gave up 3 bases and V 6 bases, and 20 bases lay outside the gene matches. This CDR3 contains 21 residues. Germline CDR1 reads MDHEN; CDR2 reads SYDVKM. The CDR3: CASSLPVLAGGPGFGKNIQYF. CDR3 bases: TGTGCCAGCAGCTTACCCGTACTAGCGGGAGGGCCCGGGTTTGGCAAAAACATTCAGTACTTC.